Listed below are T cell receptor beta chains from one sample, sequenced in a study of technical replicates of blood from a few donors. Sequencing used immunoSEQ multiplex PCR; TCRdb keeps in-frame clones, though not all of them. The data show approximately 12,000 clones, about 94% seen once. Material for sequencing was PBMCs. Source of these receptors: a human donor in good health. The CDR3 runs from the conserved cysteine through the conserved F or W. A D gene is named only where the DNA matches it firmly. Size is omitted from some rows. Given values are once, few, many or a class for expanded clones.

d_gene	v_gene	len	abundance	j_gene	CDR3aa	CDR3nt
TRBD1	TRBV18	15	.	TRBJ1-2	CASSPGTGANYGYTF	TGTGCCAGCTCACCAGGGACAGGGGCTAACTATGGCTACACCTTC
.	TRBV30	15	.	TRBJ1-4	CAWSVLGKINEKLFF	TGTGCCTGGAGTGTACTAGGGAAAATCAATGAAAAACTGTTTTTT
.	TRBV6-5	16	.	TRBJ1-1	CASSYSVPGTNTEAFF	TGTGCCAGCAGTTACTCGGTCCCAGGAACGAACACTGAAGCTTTCTTT
.	TRBV10-1	16	.	TRBJ2-3	CASSESGQIGTDTQYF	TGCGCCAGCAGTGAGTCAGGACAGATCGGCACAGATACGCAGTATTTT
TRBD2	TRBV9	16	.	TRBJ2-1	CASSVAAGGLQNEQFF	TGTGCCAGCAGCGTAGCAGCGGGAGGTCTGCAAAATGAGCAGTTCTTC
.	TRBV7-2	17	.	TRBJ2-4	CASSHGTASLAKNIQYF	TGTGCCAGCAGCCATGGGACTGCATCCTTAGCCAAAAACATTCAGTACTTC
TRBD1	TRBV2	14	.	TRBJ2-7	CASSGPGQGYEQYF	TGTGCCAGCAGTGGACCGGGACAGGGGTACGAGCAGTACTTC
TRBD1	TRBV5-4	16	.	TRBJ1-2	CASSGGQGLLGYGYTF	TGTGCCAGCAGCGGGGGACAGGGCCTTTTGGGCTATGGCTACACCTTC
.	TRBV5-1	16	.	TRBJ2-7	CASSLAYRGLSYEQYF	TGCGCCAGCAGCTTGGCCTATCGGGGACTCTCCTACGAGCAGTACTTC
.	TRBV14	13	once	TRBJ2-2	CASSPLNTGELFF	TGTGCCAGCAGCCCACTGAACACCGGGGAGCTGTTTTTT
.	TRBV6-5	13	.	TRBJ1-5	CASSADFRGPQHF	TGTGCCAGCAGTGCAGACTTCCGGGGGCCCCAGCATTTT
.	TRBV4-1	11	.	TRBJ2-4	CASSLRTPGPF	TGCGCCAGCAGCCTTCGGACTCCAGGACCCTTC
.	TRBV18	14	.	TRBJ1-5	CASSPDISNQPQHF	TGTGCCAGCTCACCGGACATCAGCAATCAGCCCCAGCATTTT
TRBD2	TRBV19	14	.	TRBJ2-7	CASSDSGSSYEQYF	TGTGCCAGTAGTGATAGCGGGAGCTCCTACGAGCAGTACTTC
.	TRBV6-5	12	.	TRBJ1-2	CASSIQGYGYTF	TGTGCCAGCAGTATTCAGGGCTATGGCTACACCTTC
TRBD1	TRBV25-1	17	.	TRBJ2-3	CASSGTGVPYSTDTQYF	TGTGCCAGCAGTGGGACAGGGGTCCCTTATAGCACAGATACGCAGTATTTT
.	TRBV5-4	15	once	TRBJ2-1	CASSLWRSGYNEQFF	TGTGCCAGCAGCTTGTGGCGTTCGGGGTACAATGAGCAGTTCTTC
.	TRBV27	15	.	TRBJ2-6	CASAQWGAGANVLTF	TGTGCCAGCGCTCAGTGGGGGGCTGGGGCCAACGTCCTGACTTTC
TRBD1	TRBV6-5	15	.	TRBJ2-3	CASRVQGASTDTQYF	TGTGCCAGCAGAGTACAGGGGGCGAGCACAGATACGCAGTATTTT
TRBD2	TRBV5-1	17	.	TRBJ2-1	CASSLNLAGGPGNEQFF	TGCGCCAGCAGCTTGAACCTAGCGGGAGGGCCGGGGAATGAGCAGTTCTTC
.	TRBV30	14	.	TRBJ2-6	CAWTVQAGANVLTF	TGTGCCTGGACGGTTCAGGCTGGGGCCAACGTCCTGACTTTC
TRBD1	TRBV5-4	16	.	TRBJ1-1	CASSFPQGGVDTEAFF	TGTGCCAGCAGCTTCCCACAGGGGGGGGTGGACACTGAAGCTTTCTTT
.	TRBV2	14	.	TRBJ2-3	CASSEGGGADTQYF	TGTGCCAGCAGTGAAGGCGGCGGCGCAGATACGCAGTATTTT
.	TRBV19	13	.	TRBJ2-5	CATRLDMKETQYF	TGTGCCACGCGTTTGGACATGAAGGAGACCCAGTACTTC
.	TRBV5-1	13	once	TRBJ1-4	CASSLMENEKLFF	TGCGCCAGCAGCTTGATGGAGAATGAAAAACTGTTTTTT
TRBD2	TRBV4-2	18	.	TRBJ2-1	CASSQPDGLADSYNEQFF	TGTGCCAGCAGCCAGCCCGACGGACTAGCGGACTCCTACAATGAGCAGTTCTTC
.	TRBV5-1	15	.	TRBJ1-4	CASSLWGQFNEKLFF	TGCGCCAGCAGCCTCTGGGGCCAGTTTAATGAAAAACTGTTTTTT
.	TRBV27	15	.	TRBJ1-2	CASSIGAGDLYGYTF	TGTGCCAGCAGCATTGGGGCAGGGGATTTGTATGGCTACACCTTC
TRBD1	TRBV29-1	13	few	TRBJ1-1	CSVNRDRGAEAFF	TGCAGCGTTAACCGGGACAGGGGCGCTGAAGCTTTCTTT
.	TRBV5-1	13	.	TRBJ2-3	CASSIRTKDTQYF	TGCGCCAGCAGCATACGGACTAAAGATACGCAGTATTTT
TRBD2	TRBV5-1	15	.	TRBJ2-7	CASSLGLAGGYEQYF	TGCGCCAGCAGCTTGGGACTAGCGGGAGGGTACGAGCAGTACTTC
TRBD1	TRBV7-8	15	.	TRBJ2-3	CASSPGQGVTDTQYF	TGTGCCAGCAGCCCCGGACAGGGAGTCACAGATACGCAGTATTTT
.	TRBV7-9	14	.	TRBJ1-2	CASSSSSPNYGYTF	TGTGCCAGCAGCTCTAGTAGCCCGAACTATGGCTACACCTTC